Listed here are 20 T cell receptor beta chains from one sample, sequenced in a study of cytomegalovirus exposure and HLA in healthy donors. The PCR employed 60 Vbeta primers together with 13 Jbeta primers. TCRdb keeps only in-frame clones here, not all; method: immunoSEQ multiplex PCR. This sample's table reports approximately 110,000 clones. Source material: PBMCs. These receptors were taken from a man aged 35-49 years in good health and CMV-seronegative.

The V call is TRBV7-9, the J call TRBJ2-5; 7 nucleotides line up with TRBD2. The CDR3 length is 14 residues. Germline V CDR1 and CDR2: SEHNR, FQNEAQ (reference sequence). V shed 4 bases and J 5 bases; nucleotides not matched to a gene: 7. CDR3 protein: CASSYAGVRETQYF. CDR3 nucleotide sequence: TGTGCCAGCAGCTATGCGGGGGTTCGGGAGACCCAGTACTTC.

V usage is TRBV6-5 and J usage is TRBJ2-7, with 8 bases identical to TRBD2. V lost 11 bases and J lost 1; bases outside the gene matches: 10. Germline V lookup: CDR1 MNHEY, CDR2 SVGAGI. The CDR3 runs 14 residues. The DNA of the CDR3 is TGTGCCGTCCAGATCGGGACTAGATCCTACGAGCAGTACTTC. Protein sequence: CAVQIGTRSYEQYF.

The CDR3 sequence: CAISSLAGVDEQFF. CDR3 coding DNA: TGTGCCATCAGCAGTCTAGCGGGAGTCGATGAGCAGTTCTTC. The chain is built from TRBV10-3 and TRBJ2-1; TRBD2 matches 10 bases. This CDR3 has 14 amino acids. Germline CDR1 and CDR2: ENHRY and SYGVKD. V lost 6 bases, J lost 8 bases, and 7 bases stayed unmatched.

The chain carries TRBV7-8 and TRBJ2-1; perhaps TRBD2 as D (6 bases). This CDR3 has 15 amino acids. Looked up from germline, CDR1 is SGHVS and CDR2 is FQNEAQ. The germline V and J ends were trimmed by 0 bases and 6 bases, with 12 bases remaining between them. CDR3 coding DNA: TGTGCCAGCAGCTTAGCGGACGGGAGATTCAATGAGCAGTTCTTC. Translating gives CASSLADGRFNEQFF.

The chain has TRBV27 and TRBJ2-1, with TRBD2 matching over 10 bases. Germline-derived CDR1 and CDR2 are MNHEY and SMNVEV (reference sequence). The CDR3 runs to 14 residues. The V segment lost 6 bases and the J segment 6 bases; nucleotides outside the gene matches: 5. The CDR3 DNA reads TGTGCCAGCAGACTAGCGGGAAACTTCAATGAGCAGTTCTTC. This translates into CASRLAGNFNEQFF.

The chain recombines TRBV5-4 with TRBJ1-3, with a possible D match to TRBD1 (5 bases). The germline V and J ends were trimmed by 2 bases and 0 bases, with 6 bases remaining between them. There are 14 residues in the CDR3. Germline V lookup: CDR1 SGHNT, CDR2 YYREEE (reference sequence). Here the CDR3 DNA reads TGTGCCAGCAGCTTCAGGGACTCTGGAAACACCATATATTTT. Translation: CASSFRDSGNTIYF.

The genes are TRBV7-2 and TRBJ1-2, with no clear D. The length of the CDR3 is 11 residues. The V end lost 5 bases, the J end lost 7 bases, and 8 bases lay between the germline ends. CDR1 is SGHTA and CDR2 is FQGNSA in the germline V gene. CDR3 nucleotides: TGTGCCAGCAGCCCTAGTGGTGGCTACACCTTC. Translation gives CASSPSGGYTF.

The chain links TRBV28 to TRBJ1-4; weak D call: TRBD1 (6 bases). V shed 5 bases and J shed 0 bases, with 19 bases lying between them. Germline lookup yields CDR1 MDHEN and CDR2 SYDVKM. The CDR3 is 18 amino acids. The CDR3 DNA is TGTGCCAGCAGTGGGATACAGGGAATAGAGGCAACTAATGAAAAACTGTTTTTT. Its translation: CASSGIQGIEATNEKLFF.

The chain uses TRBV5-1 and TRBJ2-7; D is ambiguous. CDR3 length: 13 amino acids. Trimming pared 5 bases from V and 0 bases from J, leaving 9 bases between. The germline V gene has CDR1 SGHRS and CDR2 YFSETQ. The CDR3 reads CASSNLNSYEQYF. The CDR3 DNA follows: TGCGCCAGCAGTAACCTAAACTCCTACGAGCAGTACTTC.

V is TRBV6-4 and J is TRBJ2-1; a weak D match, TRBD1 (6 bases). CDR1 MRHNA and CDR2 SNTAGT come from the germline V gene. Between the trimmed V and J ends, which lost 6 bases and 7 bases, there was a span of 13 bases. This CDR3 is 13 amino acids long. This CDR3 reads CASRESGQNEQFF. CDR3 in DNA: TGTGCCAGCAGAGAAAGTGGACAGAATGAGCAGTTCTTC.

The rearrangement links TRBV6-5 to TRBJ1-1; 8 nucleotides match TRBD1. J gave up 0 bases and V 7 bases, and 4 bases lay outside the gene matches. The CDR3 has 14 residues. Looked up from germline, CDR1 is MNHEY and CDR2 is SVGAGI. The CDR3 protein is CASTTTGVNTEAFF. The CDR3 coding sequence is TGTGCCAGCACTACGACAGGGGTGAACACTGAAGCTTTCTTT.

The chain joins TRBV30 to TRBJ2-1; 13 positions match TRBD2. After removal of 4 bases from V and 7 bases from J, the junction contained 7 bases not matched to a gene. Germline V gene lookup returns CDR1 GTSNPN and CDR2 SVGIG (reference sequence). This CDR3 is 15 amino acids long. CDR3 sequence reads: CAWTSRTSGSNEQFF. CDR3 sequence (DNA): TGTGCCTGGACGTCAAGGACTAGCGGGAGTAATGAGCAGTTCTTC.

The CDR3 DNA reads TGCGCCAGCAGCTTGGGACTAGCGGGAGGACTCCACAATGAGCAGTTCTTC. This encodes CASSLGLAGGLHNEQFF. This rearrangement joins TRBV5-1 to TRBJ2-1, with 13 bases aligning to TRBD2. The V gene's germline CDR1 is SGHRS and CDR2 YFSETQ. The CDR3 is made up of 17 amino acids. J was trimmed by 5 bases and V by 0 bases; bases with no gene match: 5.

The chain carries TRBV20-1 and TRBJ2-3, with 7 bases identical to TRBD2. The V gene's germline CDR1 is DFQATT and CDR2 SNEGSKA (reference sequence). CDR3 length: 11 residues. V shed 5 bases, J shed 15 bases, and the junction held 11 bases outside the gene matches. This CDR3 reads CSAFEVGLNYF. CDR3 DNA sequence: TGCAGTGCTTTTGAAGTGGGACTAAACTATTTT.

The V call is TRBV19, the J call TRBJ1-1; D uncertain. The CDR3 has 14 residues. The V gene's germline CDR1 is LNHDA and CDR2 SQIVND (reference sequence). The V and J ends lost 7 bases and 1 base respectively, with 13 bases between them. CDR3 sequence: CASKEGPTNTEAFF. Written as DNA, the CDR3 is TGTGCCAGTAAGGAGGGCCCCACGAACACTGAAGCTTTCTTT. Based on the CDR3 plus reference TRBV19 and TRBJ1-1, the full variable domain is DGGITQSPKYLFRKEGQNVTLSCEQNLNHDAMYWYRQDPGQGLRLIYYSQIVNDFQKGDIAEGYSVSREKKESFPLTVTSAQKNPTAFYLCASKEGPTNTEAFFGQGTRLTVV.

The V call is TRBV6-1, the J call TRBJ2-5, with no clear D. This CDR3 has 13 residues. CDR1 and CDR2 from the germline V gene are MNHNS and SASEGT. The V gene lost 2 bases and the J gene lost 5 bases, with 9 bases spanning the gap. This chain's CDR3 is CASSEKMRETQYF. The CDR3 DNA is TGTGCCAGCAGTGAAAAGATGAGGGAGACCCAGTACTTC.

In DNA form, the CDR3 reads TGTGCCAGCAGCTTCGCGGGCCGCTACGAGCAGTACTTC. Protein: CASSFAGRYEQYF. This sequence joins TRBV7-9 and TRBJ2-7; a weak D match, TRBD2 (5 bases). CDR1 SEHNR and CDR2 FQNEAQ come from the germline V gene (reference sequence). The CDR3 loop spans 13 amino acids. Trimming removed 3 bases from V and 3 bases from J, with 9 bases in between. Together with reference TRBV7-9 and TRBJ2-7, the CDR3 gives the full variable domain: DTGVSQNPRHKITKRGQNVTFRCDPISEHNRLYWYRQTLGQGPEFLTYFQNEAQLEKSRLLSDRFSAERPKGSFSTLEIQRTEQGDSAMYLCASSFAGRYEQYFGPGTRLTVT.

The CDR3 DNA sequence: TGTGCCAGCAGTGTTATCTATCCCCCCGAGGATACGCAGTATTTT. The encoded protein is CASSVIYPPEDTQYF. The chain uses TRBV6-1 and TRBJ2-3, with D unclear. CDR3 length: 15 residues. Germline CDR1 is MNHNS and CDR2 is SASEGT. Trimming removed 4 bases at V and 6 bases at J, with 17 bases between.

This rearrangement joins TRBV11-3 to TRBJ2-7, with a weak D call TRBD2 (6 bases). Trimming shortened V by 5 bases and J by 0 bases, and 8 bases separated the two germline ends. Germline-derived CDR1 and CDR2 are SGHNT and YENEEA. The CDR3 sequence is 13 residues long. This CDR3 reads CASSPGSSYEQYF. The CDR3 region has the DNA TGTGCCAGCAGCCCCGGGAGCTCCTACGAGCAGTACTTC.

The chain employs TRBV7-9 and TRBJ1-6; D perhaps matches TRBD1 (5 bases). CDR1 and CDR2 from the germline V gene are SEHNR and FQNEAQ (reference sequence). V lost 0 bases and J 7 bases, leaving 10 bases between the germline ends. The CDR3 covers 15 residues. Here the CDR3 DNA reads TGTGCCAGCAGCTTAGCGACAGACTTCAATTCACCCCTCCACTTT. Translation: CASSLATDFNSPLHF. Full variable domain (rest looked up from reference TRBV7-9 and TRBJ1-6): DTGVSQNPRHKITKRGQNVTFRCDPISEHNRLYWYRQTLGQGPEFLTYFQNEAQLEKSRLLSDRFSAERPKGSFSTLEIQRTEQGDSAMYLCASSLATDFNSPLHFGNGTRLTVT.